These 25 T cell receptor beta chains were sequenced from one sample in a study of identifying expanded T cells in peripheral blood. Sequenced by immunoSEQ multiplex PCR; TCRdb stores in-frame clones only, minus some. The sample has 100,000 to 150,000 clones, about 80% seen once. Sequences were obtained from blood. The receptor set was obtained from a person aged 18 to 75 in good health.

V and J are TRBV5-1 and TRBJ1-6; TRBD1 matches 9 bases. CDR1 and CDR2 (germline): SGHRS, YFSETQ. Trimming took 8 bases from V and 5 from J; bases not matched to a gene: 8. The CDR3 contains 15 residues. CDR3 sequence: CASKPDRGNNSPLHF. CDR3 DNA: TGCGCCAGTAAACCGGACAGGGGAAATAATTCACCCCTCCACTTT.

This chain connects TRBV30 to TRBJ1-1; D might be TRBD1 (5 bases). The V and J ends lost 0 bases and 4 bases respectively, with 9 bases between them. This CDR3 comprises 13 residues. Germline V gene data show CDR1 as GTSNPN and CDR2 as SVGIG (reference sequence). CDR3 region: CAWSVQRGTEAFF. CDR3 coding DNA: TGTGCCTGGAGTGTACAGAGGGGCACTGAAGCTTTCTTT.

Only a few counts were recorded for this clone. The chain couples TRBV6-1 to TRBJ2-5, with 7 bases aligning to TRBD2. The V gene's germline CDR1 is MNHNS and CDR2 SASEGT. The J segment lost 2 bases and the V segment lost 3 bases, leaving 9 bases of the junction unmatched. This CDR3 spans 16 amino acids. DNA for the CDR3: TGTGCCAGCAGTGACATGTGGGGGGGGACGCAAGAGACCCAGTACTTC. It yields the protein CASSDMWGGTQETQYF.

This clone was seen a single time. The rearrangement uses TRBV7-8 and TRBJ2-5, with TRBD2 identical over 13 bases. Germline CDR1 SGHVS, CDR2 FQNEAQ. This CDR3 region has 16 residues. J gave up 8 bases and V 6 bases, and 12 bases lay outside the gene matches. The CDR3 DNA is TGTGCCAGCAGTCCTCCTGGGGGACTAGCGGGGCGAACCCAGTACTTC. Protein sequence: CASSPPGGLAGRTQYF.

The rearrangement uses TRBV5-1 and TRBJ1-2; 8 bases line up with TRBD1. The CDR3 has 17 residues. Germline CDR1 SGHRS, CDR2 YFSETQ. The V and J ends lost 2 bases and 1 base, in that order; junction bases with no gene match: 10. CDR3 sequence reads: CASSFQITGGVNYGYTF. The CDR3 nucleotides read TGCGCCAGCAGCTTCCAAATTACAGGGGGGGTTAACTATGGCTACACCTTC.

The chain uses TRBV19 and TRBJ1-1; D perhaps matches TRBD1 (6 bases). CDR1 and CDR2 (germline): LNHDA, SQIVND (reference sequence). V gave up 3 bases and J gave up 5 bases, with 16 bases separating them. The CDR3 runs to 15 residues. The CDR3 is CASSIRGRVWTEAFF. CDR3 DNA: TGTGCCAGTAGTATCAGGGGAAGGGTGTGGACTGAAGCTTTCTTT. The full variable domain, with the rest looked up from reference TRBV19 and TRBJ1-1, is DGGITQSPKYLFRKEGQNVTLSCEQNLNHDAMYWYRQDPGQGLRLIYYSQIVNDFQKGDIAEGYSVSREKKESFPLTVTSAQKNPTAFYLCASSIRGRVWTEAFFGQGTRLTVV.

The V and J genes are TRBV11-2 and TRBJ2-7; 9 bases align to TRBD1. This CDR3 is 14 amino acids long. With V trimmed by 4 bases and J by 3 bases, 4 bases remained unmatched. Germline values: CDR1 SGHAT, CDR2 FQNNGV. The CDR3 protein is CASSSSTGGYEQYF. CDR3 sequence (DNA): TGTGCCAGCAGCTCATCGACAGGGGGCTACGAGCAGTACTTC.

The chain uses TRBV27 and TRBJ1-1; a possible D gene is TRBD1 (5 bases). CDR1 is MNHEY and CDR2 is SMNVEV in the germline V gene (reference sequence). The CDR3 loop spans 14 amino acids. V lost 5 bases and J 3 bases, leaving 13 bases between the germline ends. This chain's CDR3 is CASSPAGSHTEAFF. For the CDR3, the DNA is TGTGCCAGCAGTCCAGCAGGGAGTCACACTGAAGCTTTCTTT.

CDR3 nucleotides: TGTGCCAGCACGAGGGGGGGGCCCACAGATACGCAGTATTTT. Its translation is CASTRGGPTDTQYF. J is TRBJ2-3 and V is TRBV6-5; D might be TRBD2 (7 bases). This CDR3 contains 14 residues. CDR1 and CDR2 (germline): MNHEY, SVGAGI. V lost 7 bases and J lost 2, with 13 bases in between.

The rearrangement uses TRBV7-2 and TRBJ2-2; D call uncertain. The V gene lost 3 bases and the J gene lost 0 bases, with 11 bases spanning the gap. The CDR3 sequence is 16 residues long. Germline V gives CDR1 SGHTA, CDR2 FQGNSA. Here the CDR3 reads CASSFVSAANTGELFF. The CDR3 bases are TGTGCCAGCAGCTTTGTAAGTGCCGCGAACACCGGGGAGCTGTTTTTT.

In DNA, the CDR3 is TGTGCCAGCAGCGTAGTCCCCGCCGGGACCGTCCTTGCCAATGAGCAGTTCTTC. It specifies CASSVVPAGTVLANEQFF. J is TRBJ2-1 and V is TRBV9, with D perhaps assigned TRBD1 or TRBD2 (5 bases each). The length of the CDR3 is 18 residues. V lost 0 bases, J lost 6 bases, and 22 bases lay in between. Per germline, CDR1 SGDLS and CDR2 YYNGEE.

This sequence joins TRBV4-3 and TRBJ1-1, with a tentative D call TRBD1 (5 bases). The germline CDR1 and CDR2 sequences are LGHNA and YSLEER. Trimming pared 4 bases from V and 4 bases from J, leaving 7 bases between. The CDR3 is 12 residues long. CDR3 in DNA: TGCGCCAGCAGCCGCCAGGGCACTGAAGCTTTCTTT. This sequence encodes CASSRQGTEAFF.

The chain recombines TRBV6-5 with TRBJ1-5; 8 bases match TRBD1. The trim removed 3 bases at V and 6 bases at J, leaving 4 bases unmatched. The germline gives CDR1 MNHEY, CDR2 SVGAGI. The CDR3 is 14 residues long. The CDR3 coding sequence is TGTGCCAGCAGTTATCAGGGGGCGGGTCAGCCCCAGCATTTT. Its translation: CASSYQGAGQPQHF.

This clone was detected once. The V and J genes are TRBV7-2 and TRBJ1-2, with 8 bases matching TRBD1. The CDR3 runs 17 residues. Germline CDR1 is SGHTA and CDR2 is FQGNSA. V gave up 6 bases and J gave up 7 bases; unmatched junction bases: 19. CDR3 nucleotide sequence: TGTGCCAGCAGACCCCACCTAGGACAGGGAAGACTGGGTGGCTACACCTTC. Protein product: CASRPHLGQGRLGGYTF. Full variable domain (missing parts from reference TRBV7-2 and TRBJ1-2): GAGVSQSPSNKVTEKGKDVELRCDPISGHTALYWYRQSLGQGLEFLIYFQGNSAPDKSGLPSDRFSAERTGGSVSTLTIQRTQQEDSAVYLCASRPHLGQGRLGGYTFGSGTRLTVV.

This sequence joins TRBV7-3 and TRBJ1-6; no clear D. The CDR3 is 15 amino acids. CDR1 is SGHTA, CDR2 FQGTGA, per germline. The V end was cut by 5 bases, the J end by 7 bases, with 15 bases between. The chain's CDR3 is CASSTSGGMNSPLHF. CDR3 nucleotide sequence: TGTGCCAGCAGCACCAGCGGCGGAATGAATTCACCCCTCCACTTT.

The genes are TRBV27 and TRBJ1-6; D may be TRBD1 (6 bases). The CDR3 is made up of 16 amino acids. Trimming stripped 2 bases from V and 0 bases from J, with 8 bases between. Germline V gives CDR1 MNHEY, CDR2 SMNVEV (reference sequence). The CDR3 sequence is CASSLRGISYNSPLHF. The CDR3, as DNA: TGTGCCAGCAGTTTAAGGGGGATCTCCTATAATTCACCCCTCCACTTT.

The chain combines TRBV2 with TRBJ1-2; D gene ambiguous. The CDR3 is 14 residues long. With 6 bases removed from V and 4 bases from J, the gap between germline ends came to 15 bases. From germline, CDR1 is SNHLY and CDR2 FYNNEI. Written as DNA, the CDR3 is TGTGCCAGCAGGCAACTGGACGGCCTCTATGGCTACACCTTC. The encoded protein is CASRQLDGLYGYTF.

The chain employs TRBV5-1 and TRBJ2-7; 8 nucleotides match TRBD1. Trimming at V came to 5 bases and at J to 3 bases, leaving 13 bases not matched to a gene. The CDR3 runs 16 residues. Germline CDR1 is SGHRS and CDR2 is YFSETQ. CDR3 nucleotide sequence: TGCGCCAGCAGTTCAAATCCTCGGGACAGGAACTACGAGCAGTACTTC. This sequence encodes CASSSNPRDRNYEQYF.

The chain combines TRBV11-2 with TRBJ2-2, with no clear D. V lost 3 bases and J 1 base, leaving 3 bases between the germline ends. Germline CDR1 and CDR2: SGHAT and FQNNGV. The CDR3 has 13 amino acids. CDR3 DNA: TGTGCCAGCAGCTTGGAGAACACCGGGGAGCTGTTTTTT. Protein sequence: CASSLENTGELFF.

In its sample, this clone ranks as large. The chain links TRBV5-1 to TRBJ2-7, with D possibly called TRBD1 or TRBD2 (5 bases each). Trimming took off 4 bases at V and 2 bases at J, with 16 bases between the two ends. Germline loops: CDR1 SGHRS, CDR2 YFSETQ. The CDR3 runs 15 residues. The CDR3 protein is CASSLDMGVAYEQYF. The CDR3 nucleotides read TGCGCCAGCAGCCTGGACATGGGGGTGGCCTACGAGCAGTACTTC.

The chain carries TRBV9 and TRBJ2-1; 11 bases align to TRBD2. Trimming removed 3 bases from V and 6 bases from J; junction bases left unmatched: 5. The CDR3 contains 15 residues. Germline V gene sequence: CDR1 SGDLS, CDR2 YYNGEE. The CDR3 is CASSDSGGGTNEQFF. As DNA, the CDR3 is TGTGCCAGCAGCGATAGCGGGGGGGGAACCAATGAGCAGTTCTTC.

V is TRBV5-4 and J is TRBJ1-2; 12 nucleotides line up with TRBD1. Germline CDR1 is SGHNT and CDR2 is YYREEE (reference sequence). With V trimmed by 4 bases and J by 8 bases, 12 bases remained unmatched. CDR3 length: 16 amino acids. CDR3 sequence reads: CASSPPPGTGGGGYTF. Here the CDR3 DNA reads TGTGCCAGCAGCCCCCCTCCCGGGACAGGGGGCGGCGGCTACACCTTC.

CDR3 loop: CASSLDWAGEQYF. The CDR3 DNA sequence: TGTGCCAGCAGCTTAGATTGGGCAGGCGAGCAGTACTTC. V usage is TRBV7-2 and J usage is TRBJ2-7; no definite D call. From germline, CDR1 is SGHTA and CDR2 FQGNSA. V dropped 1 base and J dropped 6 bases, with 10 bases sitting between them. There are 13 residues in the CDR3.

V usage is TRBV18 and J usage is TRBJ1-1, with 7 bases aligning to TRBD1. The V segment lost 2 bases and the J segment 1 base; nucleotides outside the gene matches: 7. The CDR3 is 16 residues long. Germline CDR1 is KGHSH and CDR2 is LQKENI. CDR3 bases: TGTGCCAGCTCACCAACCTCCGGGACAGCGAACACTGAAGCTTTCTTT. This gives the protein CASSPTSGTANTEAFF.

This rearrangement joins TRBV7-9 to TRBJ1-5, with D unresolved. V dropped 5 bases and J dropped 0 bases, with 11 bases sitting between them. This CDR3 has 15 amino acids. CDR1 is SEHNR, CDR2 FQNEAQ, per germline (reference sequence). The DNA for the CDR3 is TGTGCCAGCAGCCTTTCAACGGTTAGCAATCAGCCCCAGCATTTT. This encodes CASSLSTVSNQPQHF.